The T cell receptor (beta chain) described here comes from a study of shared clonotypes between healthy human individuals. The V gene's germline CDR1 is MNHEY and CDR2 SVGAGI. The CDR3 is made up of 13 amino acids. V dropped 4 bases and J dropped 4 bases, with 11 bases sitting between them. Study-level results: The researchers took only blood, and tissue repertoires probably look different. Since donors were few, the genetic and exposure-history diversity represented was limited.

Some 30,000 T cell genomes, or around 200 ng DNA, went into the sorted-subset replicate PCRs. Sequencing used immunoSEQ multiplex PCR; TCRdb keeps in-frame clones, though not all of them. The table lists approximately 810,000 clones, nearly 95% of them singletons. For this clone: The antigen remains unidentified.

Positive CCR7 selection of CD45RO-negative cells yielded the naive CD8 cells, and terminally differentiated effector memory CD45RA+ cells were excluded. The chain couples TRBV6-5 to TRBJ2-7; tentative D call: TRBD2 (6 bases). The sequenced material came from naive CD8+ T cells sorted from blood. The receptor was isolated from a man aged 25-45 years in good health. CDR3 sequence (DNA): TGTGCCAGCAGTTCCCCCAGCGGGTACGAGCAGTACTTC. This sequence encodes CASSSPSGYEQYF.